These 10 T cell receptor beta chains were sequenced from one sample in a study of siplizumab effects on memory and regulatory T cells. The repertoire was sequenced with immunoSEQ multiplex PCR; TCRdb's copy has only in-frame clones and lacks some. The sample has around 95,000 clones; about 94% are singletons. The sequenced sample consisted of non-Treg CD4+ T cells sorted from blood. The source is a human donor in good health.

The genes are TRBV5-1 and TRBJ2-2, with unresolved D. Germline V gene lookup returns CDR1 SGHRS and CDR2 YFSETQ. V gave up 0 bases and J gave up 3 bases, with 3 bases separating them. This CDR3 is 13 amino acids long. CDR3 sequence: CASSLVYTGELFF. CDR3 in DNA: TGCGCCAGCAGCTTGGTTTACACCGGGGAGCTGTTTTTT.

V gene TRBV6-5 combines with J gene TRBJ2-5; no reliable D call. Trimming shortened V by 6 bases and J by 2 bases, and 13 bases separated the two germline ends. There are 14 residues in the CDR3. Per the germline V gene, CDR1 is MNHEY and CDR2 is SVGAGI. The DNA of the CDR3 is TGTGCCAGCAGCTACGGCAGAAGGCAAGAGACCCAGTACTTC. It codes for CASSYGRRQETQYF.

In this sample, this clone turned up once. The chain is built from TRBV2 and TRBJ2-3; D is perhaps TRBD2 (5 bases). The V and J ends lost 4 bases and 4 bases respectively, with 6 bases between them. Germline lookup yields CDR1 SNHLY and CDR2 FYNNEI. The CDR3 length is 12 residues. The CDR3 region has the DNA TGTGCCAGCAGTGGACTATCAGATACGCAGTATTTT. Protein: CASSGLSDTQYF.

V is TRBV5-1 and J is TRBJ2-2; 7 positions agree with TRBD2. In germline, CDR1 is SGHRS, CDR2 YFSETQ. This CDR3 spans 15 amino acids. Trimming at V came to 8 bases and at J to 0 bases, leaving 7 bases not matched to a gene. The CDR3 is CASTGAGSNTGELFF. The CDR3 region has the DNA TGCGCCAGTACTGGAGCGGGGTCGAACACCGGGGAGCTGTTTTTT.

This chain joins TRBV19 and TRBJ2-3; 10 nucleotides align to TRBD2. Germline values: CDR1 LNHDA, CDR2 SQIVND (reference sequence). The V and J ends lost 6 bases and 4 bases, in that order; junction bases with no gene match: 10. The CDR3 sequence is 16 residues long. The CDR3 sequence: CASRLTSGRAADTQYF. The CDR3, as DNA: TGTGCCAGTAGGCTCACAAGCGGGAGGGCCGCAGATACGCAGTATTTT.

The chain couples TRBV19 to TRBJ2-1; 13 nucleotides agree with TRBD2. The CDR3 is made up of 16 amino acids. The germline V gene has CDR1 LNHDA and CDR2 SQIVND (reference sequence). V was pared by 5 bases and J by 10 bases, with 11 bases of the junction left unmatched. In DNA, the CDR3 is TGTGCCAGTAGTCGCCGGGTTGGGACTAGCGGGGAGGAGCAGTTCTTC. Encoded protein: CASSRRVGTSGEEQFF. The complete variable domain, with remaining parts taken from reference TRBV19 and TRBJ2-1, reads DGGITQSPKYLFRKEGQNVTLSCEQNLNHDAMYWYRQDPGQGLRLIYYSQIVNDFQKGDIAEGYSVSREKKESFPLTVTSAQKNPTAFYLCASSRRVGTSGEEQFFGPGTRLTVL.

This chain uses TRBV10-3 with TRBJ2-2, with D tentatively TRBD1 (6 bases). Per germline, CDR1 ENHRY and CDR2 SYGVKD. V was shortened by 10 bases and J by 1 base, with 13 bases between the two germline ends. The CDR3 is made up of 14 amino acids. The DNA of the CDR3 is TGTGCCACCAGCCTACAGGGGAACACCGGGGAGCTGTTTTTT. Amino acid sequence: CATSLQGNTGELFF.

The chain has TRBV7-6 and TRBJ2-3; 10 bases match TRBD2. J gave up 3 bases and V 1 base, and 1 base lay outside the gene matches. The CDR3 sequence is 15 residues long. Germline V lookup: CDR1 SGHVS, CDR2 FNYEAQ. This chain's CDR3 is CASSLGTSGTDTQYF. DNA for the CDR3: TGTGCCAGCAGCTTAGGGACTAGCGGAACAGATACGCAGTATTTT.

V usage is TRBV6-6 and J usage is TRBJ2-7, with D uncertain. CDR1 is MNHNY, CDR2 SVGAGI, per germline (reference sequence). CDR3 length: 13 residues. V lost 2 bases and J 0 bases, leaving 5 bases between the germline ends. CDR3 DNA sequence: TGTGCCAGCAGTTACAAGGACTCCTACGAGCAGTACTTC. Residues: CASSYKDSYEQYF.

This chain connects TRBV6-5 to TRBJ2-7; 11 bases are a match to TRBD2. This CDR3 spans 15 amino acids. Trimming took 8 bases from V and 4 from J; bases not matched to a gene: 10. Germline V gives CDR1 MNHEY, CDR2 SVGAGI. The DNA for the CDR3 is TGTGCCAGCGGCTATAGCGGGAGGGCCAGGTACGAGCAGTACTTC. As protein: CASGYSGRARYEQYF.